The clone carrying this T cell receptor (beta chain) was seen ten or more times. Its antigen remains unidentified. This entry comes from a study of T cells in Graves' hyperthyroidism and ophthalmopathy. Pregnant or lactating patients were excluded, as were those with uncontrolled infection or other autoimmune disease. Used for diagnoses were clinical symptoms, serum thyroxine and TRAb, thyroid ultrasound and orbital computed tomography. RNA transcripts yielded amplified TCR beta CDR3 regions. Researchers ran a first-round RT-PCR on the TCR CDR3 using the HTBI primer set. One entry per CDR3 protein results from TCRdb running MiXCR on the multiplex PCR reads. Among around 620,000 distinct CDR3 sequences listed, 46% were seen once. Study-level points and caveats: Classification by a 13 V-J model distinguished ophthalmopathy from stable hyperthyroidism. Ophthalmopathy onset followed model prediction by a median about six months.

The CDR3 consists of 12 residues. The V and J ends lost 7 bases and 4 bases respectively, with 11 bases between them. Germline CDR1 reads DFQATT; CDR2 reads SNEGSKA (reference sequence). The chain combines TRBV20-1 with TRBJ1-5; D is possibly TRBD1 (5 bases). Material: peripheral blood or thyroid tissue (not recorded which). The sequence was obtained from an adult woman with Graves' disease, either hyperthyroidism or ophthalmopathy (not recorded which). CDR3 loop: CSGGLGNQPQHF. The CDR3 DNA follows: TGCAGTGGGGGGTTGGGAAATCAGCCCCAGCATTTT.